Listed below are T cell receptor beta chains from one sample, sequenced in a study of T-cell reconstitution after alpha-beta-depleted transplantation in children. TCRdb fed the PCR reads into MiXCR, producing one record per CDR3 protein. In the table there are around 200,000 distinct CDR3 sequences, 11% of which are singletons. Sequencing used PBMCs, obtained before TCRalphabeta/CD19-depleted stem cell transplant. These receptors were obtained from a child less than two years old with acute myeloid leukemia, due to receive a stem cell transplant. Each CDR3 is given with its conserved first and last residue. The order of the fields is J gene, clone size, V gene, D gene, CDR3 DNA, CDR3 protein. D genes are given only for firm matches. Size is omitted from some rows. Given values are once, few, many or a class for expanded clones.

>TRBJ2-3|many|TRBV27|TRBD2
TGTGCCAGCAGCGGTACTAAAGCGGGAGGTAGCGCAGATACGCAGTATTTT
CASSGTKAGGSADTQYF
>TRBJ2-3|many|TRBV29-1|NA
TGCAGCGTCCCATCAAGGGGGGGCGGGAAAGATACGCAGTATTTT
CSVPSRGGGKDTQYF
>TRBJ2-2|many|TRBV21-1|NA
TGTGCCAGCAGGCCGGGGGCTATCACCGGGGAGCTGTTTTTT
CASRPGAITGELFF
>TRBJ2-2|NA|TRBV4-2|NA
TGTGCCAGCAGCGAGGAGGCTCCCCAGGCCGGGGAGCTGTTTTTT
CASSEEAPQAGELFF
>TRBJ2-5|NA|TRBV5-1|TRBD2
TGCGCCAGCAGCTTACTAGCGGAGAAAGAGACCCAGTACTTC
CASSLLAEKETQYF
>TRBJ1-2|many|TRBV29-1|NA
TGCAGCGTTGAAGATCAGGGCCAGGGTAGGGGCTACACCTTC
CSVEDQGQGRGYTF
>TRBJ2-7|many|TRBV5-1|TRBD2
TGCGCCAGCAGCTACGGGACTAGTCTTTCCGAGCAGTACTTC
CASSYGTSLSEQYF
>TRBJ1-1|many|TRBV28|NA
TGTGCCAGCAGTTCCGGGGGGGCGAGTATGAACACTGAAGCTTTCTTT
CASSSGGASMNTEAFF
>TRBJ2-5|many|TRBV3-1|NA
TGTGCCAGCAGCCTTCGGACTCCTGCGGAGACCCAGTACTTC
CASSLRTPAETQYF
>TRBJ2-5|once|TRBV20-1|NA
TGCAGTGCTAGTGGGGACCCTACTAAAGAGACCCAGTACTTC
CSASGDPTKETQYF
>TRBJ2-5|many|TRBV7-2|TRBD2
TGTGCCAGTGGACTAGCGGGGGTATCCCAAGAGACCCAGTACTTC
CASGLAGVSQETQYF
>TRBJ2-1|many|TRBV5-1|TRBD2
TGCGCCAGCAGCCCGGGGACTAGTGGGGAGCAGTTCTTC
CASSPGTSGEQFF
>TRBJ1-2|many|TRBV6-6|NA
TGTGCCAGCAGTTACCTAGGTTTGGATGGCTACACCTTC
CASSYLGLDGYTF
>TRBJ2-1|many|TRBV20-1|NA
TGCAGTGCTAGAGACTGGCCGGGAGATGAGCAGTTCTTC
CSARDWPGDEQFF
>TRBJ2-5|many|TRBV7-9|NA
TGTGCCAGCAGCCAGGTCCAAGAGACCCAGTACTTC
CASSQVQETQYF
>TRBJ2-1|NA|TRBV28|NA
TGTGCCAGCACAGACGAGGATGAGCAGTTCTTC
CASTDEDEQFF
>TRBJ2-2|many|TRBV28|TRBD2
TGTGCCAGCAGTCTCCGGACTAGTCGGAGGACCGGGGAGCTGTTTTTT
CASSLRTSRRTGELFF
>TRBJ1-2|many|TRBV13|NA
TGTGCCAGCAGCCCAGGGACGGATACTATGCGCTACACCTTC
CASSPGTDTMRYTF
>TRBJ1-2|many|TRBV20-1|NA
TGCAGTGCCTCCGCTGGGACGGGCTATGGCTACACCTTC
CSASAGTGYGYTF
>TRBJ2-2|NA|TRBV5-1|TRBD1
TGCGTCAGCACGACAGGACAGGACCGCGCCGGGGAGCTGTTTTTT
CVSTTGQDRAGELFF
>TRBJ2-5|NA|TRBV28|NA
TGTGCCAGCAGTTTCCTCGACATCCAAGAGACCCAGTACTTC
CASSFLDIQETQYF
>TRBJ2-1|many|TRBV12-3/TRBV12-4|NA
TGTGCCAGCAGCCGAACAGGGTCCGAGGCAAATGAGCAGTTCTTC
CASSRTGSEANEQFF
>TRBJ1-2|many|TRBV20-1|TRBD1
TGCAGTGCTAGAGGGACAGGGGGCATCGGCGGCTACACCTTC
CSARGTGGIGGYTF
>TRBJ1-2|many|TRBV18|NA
TGTGCCAGCTCACCAGGGGGCGGCTACACCTTC
CASSPGGGYTF
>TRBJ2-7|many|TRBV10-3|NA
TGTGCCATCAGTAGATCGATATGGGAGCAGTACTTC
CAISRSIWEQYF